What follows describes a single T cell receptor beta chain. The record originates from a study of T-cell reconstitution after alpha-beta-depleted transplantation in children. There are 15 residues in the CDR3. V was trimmed by 3 bases and J by 0 bases, leaving 9 bases between them. Germline V gene data show CDR1 as DFQATT and CDR2 as SNEGSKA (reference sequence). For TCRbeta, the library was prepared with unique molecular identifiers. TCRdb processed the PCR reads anew with MiXCR; each CDR3 protein has one entry. The sample shows nearly 400,000 distinct CDR3 sequences, roughly 20% of them seen only once.

Sample: PBMCs from the stem cell graft donor, taken from the stem cell graft. This sequence was found in a human donor who donated a stem cell graft to a child with acute myeloid leukemia. The V gene is TRBV20-1, the J gene TRBJ1-6; D is unclear. CDR3 DNA: TGCAGTGCTAGGGGCAGGAGCTCCTATAATTCACCCCTCCACTTT. Translation: CSARGRSSYNSPLHF.